Sequencing of this T cell receptor (delta chain) was carried out in a study of Vδ1+ human thymocytes. Study-wide results and caveats: TRG sequences recurred across donors, whereas TRD sequences stayed essentially private. In the thymus, TRG and TRD repertoires looked highly polyclonal with Gaussian CDR3 lengths. Unlike peripheral blood Vdelta1+ controls, thymic delta-chain sequences included about 20% Vdelta2 and few Vdelta3.

This clone was observed a handful of times. Its antigen is currently unknown. V shed 2 bases and J 0 bases; nucleotides not matched to a gene: 16. This CDR3 is built from 20 residues. In germline, CDR1 is TSWWSYY, CDR2 QGS. The sorted cells were CD3+ Vdelta1+ Vdelta2- thymocytes from alphabeta-depleted thymus. Sorted Vdelta1+ thymocytes were about 96% to 99.6% pure. Sequences come from RNA converted to cDNA by reverse transcription. The CDR3 regions were amplified by multiplex PCR from V-gene primers to a constant-region primer. TCRdb fed the multiplex PCR reads into CATT to redo clone calling. The sample lists about 75,000 delta-chain clones, around 35% seen once, with approximately 0.25% in the top ten.

The sequence came from a boy under two years old who had congenital heart surgery. J is TRDJ1 and V is TRDV1, with 9 bases aligning to TRDD3. The sample consisted of Vdelta1+ gamma-delta thymocytes from the thymus. Subset specified: FACS-sorted CD3+ TCRalphabeta- TCRVdelta1+ TCRVdelta2- thymocytes. CDR3 coding DNA: TGTGCTCTTGGGGAAAGGACATGCACGAGGGGGATACAGTACACCGATAAACTCATCTTT. Encoded protein: CALGERTCTRGIQYTDKLIF.